Listed below are T cell receptor beta chains from one sample, sequenced in a study of CD8 T cells in Susac syndrome. TCRdb used MiXCR to reprocess the immunoSEQ multiplex PCR reads, holding one entry per CDR3 protein. The data show a few hundred thousand distinct CDR3 sequences, with around 83% seen just once and 0.09% to 0.15% held by the top ten. Sequenced sample: CD8+ T cells from PBMCs. These receptors originate from a human donor with multiple sclerosis. Each CDR3 is given without its conserved first and last residue. The order of the fields is CDR3 length, V gene, J gene, CDR3 protein.

11	TRBV13	TRBJ2-5	ASSGTDRETQY
18	TRBV15	TRBJ1-1	ATSRDILAGEGGPGTEAF
17	TRBV25-1	TRBJ1-2	ASSEYYPVTGQTNYGYT
13	TRBV10-3	TRBJ1-5	AISESSNSNQPQH
13	TRBV24-1	TRBJ2-3	ATSASGGAIDTQY
13	TRBV4-1	TRBJ2-1	ASSQDGTSSNEQF
14	TRBV7-2	TRBJ2-7	ASSELSGGDSYEQY
14	TRBV5-5	TRBJ2-3	ASSTWTGGQTDTQY
12	TRBV30	TRBJ1-1	AWSVDGTNTEAF
11	TRBV27	TRBJ2-1	ASSKQGINEQF
13	TRBV6-1	TRBJ2-7	ASSEANTGTYEQY
12	TRBV27	TRBJ1-2	ASSLSTGNYGYT
11	TRBV12-3/TRBV12-4	TRBJ1-1	ASSRGTDTEAF
13	TRBV27	TRBJ2-1	ASSLTSGRAGEQF
11	TRBV19	TRBJ2-7	ASRMTGDYEQY
14	TRBV6-1	TRBJ1-1	ASGRDRVPANTEAF
12	TRBV19	TRBJ1-6	ASSLEYAVSPLH
13	TRBV9	TRBJ2-7	ASSPTRGGAYEQY
13	TRBV28	TRBJ1-4	ASRRQWVTNEKLF
11	TRBV30	TRBJ2-1	ASQVGLSNEQF
14	TRBV7-9	TRBJ2-1	ASSQGQGGTYNEQF
12	TRBV5-1	TRBJ2-5	ASSLRDFQETQY
13	TRBV28	TRBJ1-5	ASSSGLYSNQPQH
14	TRBV4-2	TRBJ2-7	ASSQDSPTSLYEQY
13	TRBV5-6	TRBJ1-2	ASSLGQGLRGGYT
12	TRBV3-1	TRBJ2-5	ASSPNDRVETQY
8	TRBV2	TRBJ2-1	ASSDRGAA
11	TRBV6-5	TRBJ1-1	ASSYAQITEAF
11	TRBV30	TRBJ2-7	AWSVDRNYEQY
11	TRBV6-5	TRBJ1-5	ASTPGSNQPQH
11	TRBV20-1	TRBJ2-2	SALGANTGELF
13	TRBV5-1	TRBJ1-1	ASSLGLYMYTEAF
10	TRBV29-1	TRBJ2-7	SAEGDSGEQY
10	TRBV6-1	TRBJ1-2	ASSGTESGYT
12	TRBV6-6	TRBJ1-2	ASSLGPRNYGYT
10	TRBV6-5	TRBJ2-1	ASSYSNNEQF
20	TRBV5-1	TRBJ2-3	ASSFPEDRSVGTSGTTDTQY
13	TRBV12-3/TRBV12-4	TRBJ2-1	ASSAGGVAYNEQF
15	TRBV27	TRBJ2-3	ASSSLPGLAGGDTQY
9	TRBV7-8	TRBJ1-1	ASSLISEAF
12	TRBV19	TRBJ1-1	ASTLTDQNTEAF
14	TRBV2	TRBJ2-1	ASSPGTSGLWSEQF
12	TRBV27	TRBJ1-1	ASSFKTGHTGAF
14	TRBV7-9	TRBJ2-1	ASSSPGGRDHNEQF
17	TRBV6-5	TRBJ2-3	ASSYSIYPTSAVTDTQY
12	TRBV7-9	TRBJ2-7	ASSSRDRAGEQY
13	TRBV5-6	TRBJ2-1	ASSLGAGGLNEQF
14	TRBV5-6	TRBJ2-6	ASSLESDSGANVLT
15	TRBV6-5	TRBJ2-3	ASSSVGTSGGPDTQY
13	TRBV6-1	TRBJ1-5	ASTLGPGEFQPQH
11	TRBV27	TRBJ2-1	ASSLSGANTQF
10	TRBV6-5	TRBJ1-1	ASSYSFGEAF
15	TRBV3-1	TRBJ2-1	ASSQRLGQGFYNEQF
16	TRBV7-2	TRBJ2-1	ASSFVNFPGLKYNEQF